This T cell receptor beta chain was observed in a study of cytomegalovirus exposure and HLA in healthy donors. It was with 60 Vbeta and 13 Jbeta primers that the PCR ran. Produced via immunoSEQ multiplex PCR; TCRdb's table is partial and in-frame only. This table has around 130,000 clones, about 80% appearing once. There are 16 residues in the CDR3. The trim removed 1 base at V and 5 bases at J, leaving 1 base unmatched. Per the germline V gene, CDR1 is KGHSH and CDR2 is LQKENI. The study, taken as a whole, reports: The study listed about 150 cytomegalovirus-associated TCR beta chains. An analysis was carried out later, and it reportedly showed fewer N-insertions in an Asian-associated ancestry cluster than the roughly 700-donor mean. There were some public TCRs occurring in many donors, but most TCR sequences were rare.

Details on this clone: The antigen is unknown.

The origin of this receptor is a woman aged 50 to 60 in good health and CMV-seronegative. The sample consisted of PBMCs. The V and J genes are TRBV18 and TRBJ2-1, with TRBD2 matching 14 bases. The CDR3 DNA sequence: TGTGCCAGCTCACCACGACTAGCGGGAGGGGACAATGAGCAGTTCTTC. It specifies CASSPRLAGGDNEQFF.